This T cell receptor (beta chain) is drawn from a study of CD8+ T cells in alopecia areata. Study-level information: Tofacitinib therapy lasting 6 to 18 months was followed by 6 months off drug. Study-wide results and caveats: Clarity of TCR sharing across patients fell short of that in mice, possibly HLA-related. Scalp sample sequencing also detects resident alphabeta T cells of normal skin.

Comments on this clone: What it binds is unknown.

Treatment described: oral pan-JAK inhibitor, 5-10 mg twice daily. Following extraction, RNA underwent reverse transcription to cDNA, which served as the sequencing template. TCRdb's table, derived via immunoSEQ multiplex PCR, lists solely in-frame clones and lacks some. The sample contains some 190,000 clones, 40% to 55% of which appear only once. Germline lookup yields CDR1 SNHLY and CDR2 FYNNEI. There are 11 residues in the CDR3. V lost 5 bases and J lost 4, with 5 bases in between. The V gene is TRBV2, the J gene TRBJ1-1; D not certain. The source of this sequence is a human donor with alopecia areata. Sample: CD8+ T cells sorted from blood, taken around week 54, from a patient treated with tofacitinib. DNA of the CDR3: TGTGCCAGCAGTCCCACCACTGAAGCTTTCTTT. This sequence encodes CASSPTTEAFF.